This T cell receptor beta chain derives from a study of identical twins. General observations from the study: Among out-of-frame alpha sequences shared by twins, low generation probability occurred in excess.

This clonotype was detected ten times or more. The antigen remains unidentified. A template switching step contributed a universal primer site, while unique molecular identifiers were present in the cDNA. A single record per CDR3 protein comes from TCRdb applying MiXCR to the 5' RACE reads. The data show 520,000 or so distinct CDR3 sequences, around 20% seen once. Germline lookup yields CDR1 SGHVS and CDR2 FNYEAQ. Between the trimmed V and J ends, which lost 5 bases and 7 bases, there was a span of 15 bases. The CDR3 has 13 residues. This sample was also put to use in a study of T cells expressing NK-cell markers.

The sequence derives from a woman aged 18-29 years in good health. The chain uses TRBV7-6 and TRBJ2-7; D perhaps matches TRBD1 (6 bases). Sequenced input: CD4+ T cells sorted from blood. The CDR3 region has the DNA TGTGCCAGCAGCCTTCAAACAAGGGGGGAGCAGTACTTC. Its translation: CASSLQTRGEQYF.